This entry lists 32 T cell receptor beta chains sequenced from one sample in a study of regulatory T cells in long-lasting Graves disease. With iRepertoire HTBI primers and Arm-PCR of CDR3 regions, TCR beta libraries were built. TCRdb passed the multiplex PCR reads through MiXCR, listing each CDR3 protein once. Of 250,000 or so distinct CDR3 sequences detected, 20% appear once; the ten largest clones hold approximately 15%. Time point: newly diagnosed GD, antithyroid drugs for less than 3 months. Making the TCR library involved RNA that had been extracted from PBMCs. The specimen comprised peripheral blood mononuclear cells (PBMCs), sampled at new diagnosis, from a patient treated with antithyroid drugs. These receptors were collected from a female donor with Graves disease.

The sample holds many counts of this clonotype. The V call is TRBV11-2, the J call TRBJ2-5, with 7 bases that match TRBD2. V shed 7 bases, J shed 5 bases, and the junction held 13 bases outside the gene matches. Germline assignment: CDR1 SGHAT and CDR2 FQNNGV. This CDR3 spans 15 amino acids. CDR3 protein: CASKRDAPLRETQYF. The CDR3 region has the DNA TGTGCCAGCAAGCGGGACGCTCCCCTCCGGGAGACCCAGTACTTC.

In this sample, this clonotype turned up many times. The CDR3 DNA reads TGTGCCAGCAGCCAAGTCAAGAGCGGGAGCGGGCTCCAAGAGACCCAGTACTTC. Protein product: CASSQVKSGSGLQETQYF. V usage is TRBV4-2 and J usage is TRBJ2-5; 8 bases fit TRBD2. The V gene end was trimmed by 1 base and the J gene end by 1 base; junction bases not matched to a gene: 11. Per the germline V gene, CDR1 is LGHNA and CDR2 is YNFKEQ. This CDR3 is 18 amino acids long.

This clonotype was seen repeatedly, ten times or more. The chain carries TRBV20-1 and TRBJ1-4; D possibly corresponds to TRBD1 (5 bases). The germline CDR1 and CDR2 sequences are DFQATT and SNEGSKA (reference sequence). CDR3 length: 12 amino acids. CDR3 protein: CRGQTVNEKLFF. The CDR3 DNA sequence: TGCAGGGGCCAGACAGTTAATGAAAAACTGTTTTTT.

This clonotype was counted many times. CDR3 nucleotide sequence: TGTGCCAGCCGTCCCGGGACAGGGGCCCTCCAAGAGACCCAGTACTTC. It encodes CASRPGTGALQETQYF. The rearrangement joins TRBV2 to TRBJ2-5; 10 bases line up with TRBD1. Germline V lookup: CDR1 SNHLY, CDR2 FYNNEI. The CDR3 is made up of 16 amino acids. The junction had 10 bases not matched to a gene; V was cut back by 8 bases and J by 1 base.

This clonotype was found many times. The chain couples TRBV24-1 to TRBJ1-1; 11 bases line up with TRBD1. This CDR3 is 14 amino acids long. CDR1 is KGHDR, CDR2 SFDVKD, per germline. V was clipped by 7 bases and J by 3 bases; unmatched bases: 3. The CDR3 is CATRGQGADTEAFF. The DNA of the CDR3 is TGTGCCACCAGAGGACAGGGGGCAGACACTGAAGCTTTCTTT.

This clonotype was counted only a few times. The rearrangement links TRBV7-9 to TRBJ2-5; 9 nucleotides line up with TRBD2. Germline CDR1 SEHNR, CDR2 FQNEAQ (reference sequence). J lost 7 bases, V lost 5 bases, and 8 bases had no gene match. The CDR3 runs 14 residues. This CDR3 reads CASSELAGVATQYF. CDR3 sequence (DNA): TGTGCCAGCAGCGAATTAGCGGGAGTCGCGACCCAGTACTTC.

Comments on this clonotype: Given a much more abundant clone one base away, this may be a read error. The CDR3 region is CASSRTSSGNSIYF. The CDR3 DNA follows: TGTGCCAGCAGCCGGACGTCCTCTGGAAACTCCATATATTTT. The rearrangement links TRBV6-2 or TRBV6-3 to TRBJ1-3; D is unresolved. The CDR3 is 14 residues long. Germline CDR1 and CDR2: MNHEY and SVGEGT.

Comments on this clonotype: A far larger clone is off by one base, so a read error is likely. V is TRBV28 and J is TRBJ2-7, with TRBD2 matching 9 bases. V lost 10 bases and J lost 7; bases outside the gene matches: 17. CDR3 length: 15 amino acids. Looked up from germline, CDR1 is MDHEN and CDR2 is SYDVKM. CDR3 residues: CATEVPGLAYNEQYF. CDR3 in DNA: TGTGCCACCGAAGTCCCGGGACTAGCTTACAATGAGCAGTACTTC. Using reference TRBV28 and TRBJ2-7 for the parts outside the CDR3, the full variable domain is DVKVTQSSRYLVKRTGEKVFLECVQDMDHENMFWYRQDPGLGLRLIYFSYDVKMKEKGDIPEGYSVSREKKERFSLILESASTNQTSMYLCATEVPGLAYNEQYFGPGTRLTVT.

The genes are TRBV28 and TRBJ2-5, with TRBD2 identical over 9 bases. Germline V gives CDR1 MDHEN, CDR2 SYDVKM. The CDR3 extends over 13 amino acids. Germline trimming cut 7 bases from V and 5 bases from J; bases unmatched to any gene: 5. Here the CDR3 DNA reads TGTGCCAGCACCATGAGCGGGGGGGAGACCCAGTACTTC. Protein product: CASTMSGGETQYF.

This clonotype was seen at least ten times. The V and J genes are TRBV3-1 and TRBJ2-7, with 7 bases aligning to TRBD2. After removal of 6 bases from V and 5 bases from J, the junction contained 7 bases not matched to a gene. Germline V lookup: CDR1 LGHDT, CDR2 YNNKEL (reference sequence). The CDR3 has 13 residues. The CDR3 here is CASRRGVQDEQYF. In DNA form, the CDR3 reads TGTGCCAGCAGACGGGGGGTCCAAGACGAGCAGTACTTC.

The chain combines TRBV28 with TRBJ1-4; D is unclear. The germline V and J ends were trimmed by 5 bases and 0 bases, with 10 bases remaining between them. The CDR3 runs to 15 residues. Germline assignment: CDR1 MDHEN and CDR2 SYDVKM. For the CDR3, the DNA is TGTGCCAGCAGTGCCCAAGTTGCAACTAATGAAAAACTGTTTTTT. Protein product: CASSAQVATNEKLFF.

The sample holds many counts of this clonotype. V usage is TRBV20-1 and J usage is TRBJ2-7; weak D call: TRBD2 (6 bases). Germline V CDR1 and CDR2: DFQATT, SNEGSKA (reference sequence). The CDR3 spans 13 residues. With 1 base removed from V and 6 bases from J, the gap between germline ends came to 13 bases. CDR3 sequence: CSARVRGAFEQYF. For the CDR3, the DNA is TGCAGTGCTAGAGTTCGCGGGGCCTTCGAGCAGTACTTC.

At least ten counts were recorded for this clonotype. The chain uses TRBV7-2 and TRBJ2-1; D gene ambiguous. CDR3 length: 17 residues. V was trimmed by 5 bases and J by 0 bases, leaving 17 bases between them. Germline loops: CDR1 SGHTA, CDR2 FQGNSA. In DNA, the CDR3 is TGTGCCAGCAGCCCACCCGAGGAAGGTAGCTCCTACAATGAGCAGTTCTTC. Residues: CASSPPEEGSSYNEQFF.

This clonotype was seen many times. V is TRBV20-1 and J is TRBJ2-4; maybe TRBD2 (6 bases). V lost 5 bases, J lost 8 bases, and 16 bases lay in between. From germline, CDR1 is DFQATT and CDR2 SNEGSKA (reference sequence). The CDR3 is made up of 13 amino acids. DNA for the CDR3: TGCAGTGCTTATCCGGGACTGTTCGACATTCAGTACTTC. This encodes CSAYPGLFDIQYF.

This clonotype was seen ten or more times. This chain uses TRBV27 with TRBJ2-3; tentatively, D is TRBD1 (6 bases). Germline values: CDR1 MNHEY, CDR2 SMNVEV (reference sequence). V shed 2 bases and J shed 1 base, with 10 bases lying between them. The CDR3 loop spans 15 amino acids. The CDR3 DNA sequence: TGTGCCAGCAGTTTACAGGGGAGAGGCACAGATACGCAGTATTTT. Translation: CASSLQGRGTDTQYF.

The J gene is TRBJ1-6, the V gene TRBV2, with 9 bases fitting TRBD1. Germline V gene data show CDR1 as SNHLY and CDR2 as FYNNEI. This CDR3 region has 14 residues. V dropped 7 bases and J dropped 8; count of bases not matched to a gene: 6. The CDR3 region is CASILGTGYSPLHF. In DNA, the CDR3 is TGTGCCAGCATCTTAGGGACAGGGTATTCACCCCTCCACTTT.

This clonotype was recorded once. The chain has TRBV7-2 and TRBJ2-3; the D gene is possibly TRBD2 (6 bases). V was cut by 3 bases and J by 0 bases, with 10 bases left in between. This CDR3 contains 15 residues. CDR1 is SGHTA, CDR2 FQGNSA, per germline. The CDR3 region has the DNA TGTGCCAGCAGCTTTGGGGGGACTAGCACAGATACGCAGTATTTT. This sequence encodes CASSFGGTSTDTQYF.

On this clonotype itself: It differs at one base from a far larger clone, so likely a read error. The rearrangement links TRBV6-1 to TRBJ2-1; 9 bases are shared with TRBD1. The CDR3 is made up of 17 amino acids. J was trimmed by 5 bases and V by 6 bases; bases with no gene match: 14. Germline assignment: CDR1 MNHNS and CDR2 SASEGT. CDR3 in amino acids: CASSQLRDRDPHNEQFF. DNA for the CDR3: TGTGCCAGCAGCCAATTACGGGACAGGGATCCCCACAATGAGCAGTTCTTC.

The chain employs TRBV7-3 and TRBJ2-2; tentatively, D is TRBD1 or TRBD2 (5 bases each). V lost 7 bases and J lost 5, with 14 bases in between. The germline V gene encodes CDR1 SGHTA and CDR2 FQGTGA. The CDR3 totals 14 residues. CDR3 coding DNA: TGTGCCAGCACAGAGGGGTTTGGGACCGGGGAGCTGTTTTTT. This codes for CASTEGFGTGELFF. The full variable domain, with the rest looked up from reference TRBV7-3 and TRBJ2-2, is GAGVSQTPSNKVTEKGKYVELRCDPISGHTALYWYRQSLGQGPEFLIYFQGTGAADDSGLPNDRFFAVRPEGSVSTLKIQRTERGDSAVYLCASTEGFGTGELFFGEGSRLTVL.

The chain recombines TRBV5-6 with TRBJ1-2; D might be TRBD1 (6 bases). The CDR3 loop spans 16 amino acids. V was trimmed by 4 bases and J by 8 bases, leaving 24 bases between them. Germline CDR1 SGHDT, CDR2 YYEEEE. DNA of the CDR3: TGTGCCAGCAGCCCCCGACCGGGGGCCGCCCCTGGGGGCTACACCTTC. As protein: CASSPRPGAAPGGYTF.

This clonotype turned up a few times. The chain joins TRBV14 to TRBJ1-1; 9 bases match TRBD1. V was clipped by 4 bases and J by 5 bases; unmatched bases: 5. The CDR3 spans 14 residues. Per germline, CDR1 SGHDN and CDR2 FVKESK. Written as DNA, the CDR3 is TGTGCCAGCAGCCCCGGGACAGGGTGGACTGAAGCTTTCTTT. Protein sequence: CASSPGTGWTEAFF.

This clonotype has a single count. It is likely a read error: a sequence one base away is far more abundant. The V and J genes are TRBV7-2 and TRBJ2-7, with D possibly being TRBD1 (5 bases). CDR3 length equals 14 residues. CDR1 SGHTA and CDR2 FQGNSA come from the germline V gene. Trimming took off 0 bases at V and 3 bases at J, with 9 bases between the two ends. CDR3 coding DNA: TGTGCCAGCAGCTTAGCGGGGCCGGTCTACGAGCAGTACTTC. Its translation is CASSLAGPVYEQYF. The whole variable domain, remainder taken from reference TRBV7-2 and TRBJ2-7, is GAGVSQSPSNKVTEKGKDVELRCDPISGHTALYWYRQSLGQGLEFLIYFQGNSAPDKSGLPSDRFSAERTGGSVSTLTIQRTQQEDSAVYLCASSLAGPVYEQYFGPGTRLTVT.

The chain carries TRBV7-2 and TRBJ2-3, with a weak D call TRBD1 (5 bases). The CDR3 is 14 residues long. Per germline, CDR1 SGHTA and CDR2 FQGNSA. V lost 10 bases and J lost 2, with 16 bases in between. The CDR3 sequence is CATSDRGYTDTQYF. In DNA, the CDR3 is TGTGCCACCAGTGATAGGGGCTACACAGATACGCAGTATTTT.

The chain recombines TRBV6-2 or TRBV6-3 with TRBJ2-1, with 7 bases lining up with TRBD2. V shed 0 bases, J shed 0 bases, and the junction held 5 bases outside the gene matches. Germline CDR1 and CDR2: MNHEY and SVGEGT. This CDR3 contains 17 residues. For the CDR3, the DNA is TGTGCCAGCAGTTACTCGCTGCTAGCGGCCTCCTACAATGAGCAGTTCTTC. Protein sequence: CASSYSLLAASYNEQFF.

There are many counts of this clonotype. V and J are TRBV11-2 and TRBJ1-3, with D unclear. This CDR3 region has 13 residues. Germline CDR1 SGHAT, CDR2 FQNNGV. The V end lost 4 bases, the J end lost 4 bases, and 8 bases lay between the germline ends. CDR3 sequence: CASSSSPGNTIYF. CDR3 bases: TGTGCCAGCAGCTCTTCCCCCGGAAACACCATATATTTT.

The table lists this clonotype with a few counts. The V gene is TRBV4-2, the J gene TRBJ2-1, with 9 bases that match TRBD2. There are 16 residues in the CDR3. CDR1 is LGHNA and CDR2 is YNFKEQ in the germline V gene. Trimming cost V 0 bases and J 4 bases; bases outside gene matches: 4. CDR3 sequence reads: CASSQEASGAYNEQFF. DNA of the CDR3: TGTGCCAGCAGCCAAGAAGCTAGCGGGGCTTACAATGAGCAGTTCTTC.

Many counts were recorded for this clonotype. V is TRBV6-1 and J is TRBJ1-2; maybe TRBD1 (5 bases). The germline V gene has CDR1 MNHNS and CDR2 SASEGT. The germline V and J ends were trimmed by 4 bases and 7 bases, with 13 bases remaining between them. CDR3 length: 13 residues. CDR3 protein: CASSAVGGSGYTF. For the CDR3, the DNA is TGTGCCAGCAGTGCGGTTGGGGGGTCTGGCTACACCTTC.

The rearrangement joins TRBV5-4 to TRBJ2-6; D is uncertain. This CDR3 contains 14 residues. Germline V gene lookup returns CDR1 SGHNT and CDR2 YYREEE (reference sequence). The V end was cut by 2 bases, the J end by 0 bases, with 3 bases between. CDR3 DNA sequence: TGTGCCAGCAGCTTTGCCTCTGGGGCCAACGTCCTGACTTTC. Protein product: CASSFASGANVLTF.

This clonotype turned up a few times. The chain has TRBV11-3 and TRBJ2-7; 8 positions match TRBD1. Germline trimming cut 1 base from V and 7 bases from J; bases unmatched to any gene: 9. CDR1 SGHNT and CDR2 YENEEA come from the germline V gene. This CDR3 is 15 amino acids long. CDR3 loop: CASSLGRGTGLEQYF. The CDR3 region has the DNA TGTGCCAGCAGCTTAGGGAGAGGGACAGGTCTGGAGCAGTACTTC.

There are many counts of this clonotype. The rearrangement uses TRBV7-6 and TRBJ2-7, with a weak D call TRBD2 (6 bases). Germline values: CDR1 SGHVS, CDR2 FNYEAQ. Trimming cost V 1 base and J 3 bases, with 22 bases left between them. The CDR3 covers 18 residues. The CDR3 DNA reads TGTGCCAGCAGCTTAGGGGGTTCGTATGGAGGGCGGGTCTACGAGCAGTACTTC. Its translation: CASSLGGSYGGRVYEQYF.

The sample holds many counts of this clonotype. V usage is TRBV7-8 and J usage is TRBJ2-3; unclear D gene. The CDR3 loop spans 14 amino acids. V dropped 5 bases and J dropped 3 bases, with 12 bases sitting between them. The germline CDR1 and CDR2 sequences are SGHVS and FQNEAQ. CDR3 coding DNA: TGTGCCAGCAGCGAGGAGCAATGGACAGATACGCAGTATTTT. Protein sequence: CASSEEQWTDTQYF.

This clonotype was recorded at least ten times. This rearrangement joins TRBV6-2 or TRBV6-3 to TRBJ1-1; no clear D. Germline CDR1 MNHEY, CDR2 SVGEGT. The CDR3 runs to 13 residues. V lost 2 bases, J lost 7 bases, and 11 bases lay in between. CDR3 region: CASSYHASGEAFF. The CDR3 coding sequence is TGTGCCAGCAGTTACCACGCATCAGGTGAAGCTTTCTTT.